The 11 T cell receptor beta chains listed next were all sequenced from one sample in a study of regulatory T cells in long-lasting Graves disease. Assembly of TCR beta libraries relied on iRepertoire HTBI primers together with Arm-PCR of CDR3 regions. TCRdb re-analysed the multiplex PCR reads in MiXCR, keeping a single row per CDR3 protein. In the table there are 400,000 to 500,000 distinct CDR3 sequences, 20% of which are singletons. Sample time point: persistent/refractory GD, antithyroid drugs over 5 years with positive TRAb. RNA isolated from PBMCs was used to make the TCR library. Specimen: peripheral blood mononuclear cells (PBMCs), collected when the disease was refractory, from a patient treated with antithyroid drugs. The receptors stem from a female donor with Graves disease.

The count of this clonotype is one. This chain uses TRBV28 with TRBJ2-7, with D tentatively TRBD2 (6 bases). Germline-derived CDR1 and CDR2 are MDHEN and SYDVKM. V shed 8 bases and J shed 6 bases, with 23 bases lying between them. This CDR3 contains 15 residues. The CDR3 DNA follows: TGTGCCAGCCGAGCGCGGGAAACCCGCCCTTCCGAGCAGTACTTC. The encoded protein is CASRARETRPSEQYF.

This clonotype showed up just a few times. The chain has TRBV19 and TRBJ2-1; D tentatively fits TRBD1 or TRBD2 (6 bases each). Trimming cost V 5 bases and J 9 bases, with 14 bases left between them. Germline V gene lookup returns CDR1 LNHDA and CDR2 SQIVND (reference sequence). The CDR3 spans 13 residues. The CDR3 DNA reads as TGTGCCAGTAGTCGGGGGCCCAACACTGAGCAGTTCTTC. It encodes CASSRGPNTEQFF.

This clonotype was recorded at least ten times. The chain links TRBV6-5 to TRBJ1-2; possibly TRBD1 for D (5 bases). The germline V gene encodes CDR1 MNHEY and CDR2 SVGAGI. The CDR3 sequence is 13 residues long. V lost 2 bases, J lost 7 bases, and 11 bases lay in between. This CDR3 reads CASSYGRDGGYTF. CDR3 sequence (DNA): TGTGCCAGCAGTTACGGCAGGGACGGTGGCTACACCTTC.

This clonotype showed up just a few times. This rearrangement joins TRBV27 to TRBJ2-5; 13 nucleotides align to TRBD2. CDR1 and CDR2 (germline): MNHEY, SMNVEV (reference sequence). V gave up 5 bases and J gave up 5 bases; unmatched junction bases: 8. The CDR3 length is 16 residues. This chain's CDR3 is CASSPRTSGRSETQYF. The CDR3 region has the DNA TGTGCCAGCAGTCCTCGGACTAGCGGGAGAAGTGAGACCCAGTACTTC.

The J gene is TRBJ1-3, the V gene TRBV7-8; 8 nucleotides match TRBD1. The trim removed 6 bases at V and 8 bases at J, leaving 18 bases unmatched. In germline, CDR1 is SGHVS, CDR2 FQNEAQ. CDR3 length equals 17 residues. This chain's CDR3 is CASRRTGQGLGSDTIYF. In nucleotides, the CDR3 is TGTGCCAGCAGACGAACCGGACAGGGTTTGGGCTCGGACACCATATATTTT.

CDR3 DNA sequence: TGCGCCAGCAAAGGGGTGCAGGGTCGCACTGAAGCTTTCTTT. This sequence encodes CASKGVQGRTEAFF. This chain joins TRBV10-2 and TRBJ1-1; a weak D match, TRBD1 (5 bases). The CDR3 loop spans 14 amino acids. Between the trimmed V and J ends, which lost 7 bases and 4 bases, there was a span of 16 bases. Germline V gives CDR1 WSHSY, CDR2 SAAADI.

This clonotype was detected many times. The rearrangement joins TRBV7-9 to TRBJ2-7, with D unresolved. V shed 5 bases and J shed 2 bases, with 13 bases lying between them. Germline V gene sequence: CDR1 SEHNR, CDR2 FQNEAQ (reference sequence). This CDR3 is built from 14 residues. CDR3 nucleotide sequence: TGTGCCAGCAGCCTAGGTACTCCCGCCTACGAGCAGTACTTC. Its translation is CASSLGTPAYEQYF. Drawing the rest from reference TRBV7-9 and TRBJ2-7, the complete variable domain is DTGVSQNPRHKITKRGQNVTFRCDPISEHNRLYWYRQTLGQGPEFLTYFQNEAQLEKSRLLSDRFSAERPKGSFSTLEIQRTEQGDSAMYLCASSLGTPAYEQYFGPGTRLTVT.

This clonotype was observed many times. This chain joins TRBV20-1 and TRBJ2-7; 9 positions match TRBD2. The CDR3 consists of 14 residues. Germline lookup yields CDR1 DFQATT and CDR2 SNEGSKA (reference sequence). Germline trimming cut 3 bases from V and 3 bases from J; bases unmatched to any gene: 6. The CDR3 reads CSARASGIIYEQYF. The CDR3 coding sequence is TGCAGTGCTAGGGCTAGCGGGATCATCTACGAGCAGTACTTC.

In this sample, this clonotype turned up many times. The chain joins TRBV6-2 or TRBV6-3 to TRBJ1-2; no reliable D call. V was shortened by 0 bases and J by 4 bases, with 6 bases between the two germline ends. The CDR3 sequence is 13 residues long. Looked up from germline, CDR1 is MNHEY and CDR2 is SVGEGT. In DNA, the CDR3 is TGTGCCAGCAGTTACTCGGGGAGCTATGGCTACACCTTC. It codes for CASSYSGSYGYTF.

About this clonotype itself: At one boundary the junction diverges from the germline segment, which might be a read error. The chain has TRBV10-3 and TRBJ2-1, with 9 bases fitting TRBD2. Germline assignment: CDR1 ENHRY and CDR2 SYGVKD. The CDR3 has 14 amino acids. The CDR3: CAVSVGLANNEQFF. CDR3 DNA sequence: TGTGCCGTCAGTGTGGGACTAGCCAACAATGAGCAGTTCTTC.

This clonotype came up many times. J is TRBJ2-5 and V is TRBV7-2; D possibly corresponds to TRBD1 (6 bases). The germline V gene has CDR1 SGHTA and CDR2 FQGNSA. Trimming removed 4 bases from V and 5 bases from J, with 17 bases in between. The CDR3 runs 15 residues. CDR3 sequence reads: CASSSTGKVGETQYF. CDR3 in DNA: TGTGCCAGCAGCTCAACAGGGAAGGTTGGGGAGACCCAGTACTTC.